This T cell receptor beta chain was captured by sequencing in a study of cytomegalovirus exposure and HLA in healthy donors. Trimming shortened V by 7 bases and J by 3 bases, and 12 bases separated the two germline ends. The germline CDR1 and CDR2 sequences are MDHEN and SYDVKM. The CDR3 covers 14 residues. Repertoires were generated with immunoSEQ multiplex PCR, while TCRdb's copy carries only in-frame clones and drops some. The sample has 120,000 to 150,000 clones, roughly 87% seen once; the top ten hold roughly 4.5%. The genes are TRBV28 and TRBJ2-2, with D unresolved. The sequenced sample consisted of PBMCs. The receptor was isolated from a man aged 18 to 30 in good health and CMV-seropositive. The CDR3 is CASTPAADTGELFF. For the CDR3, the DNA is TGTGCCAGCACCCCCGCTGCAGACACCGGGGAGCTGTTTTTT. The full variable domain, with the rest looked up from reference TRBV28 and TRBJ2-2, is DVKVTQSSRYLVKRTGEKVFLECVQDMDHENMFWYRQDPGLGLRLIYFSYDVKMKEKGDIPEGYSVSREKKERFSLILESASTNQTSMYLCASTPAADTGELFFGEGSRLTVL.